The clone carrying this T cell receptor (beta chain) was detected once. The table came from immunoSEQ multiplex PCR; TCRdb's copy has only in-frame clones and leaves some out. The sample records about 32,000 clones, under 90% being singletons. The sample originates from a study of sequential checkpoint blockade in melanoma. Across the study: Maintenance nivolumab came after either treatment sequence.

The treatment was: randomized to nivolumab then ipilimumab (arm A) or the reverse (arm B). From thawed PBMCs, live CD3+CD8+ cells negative for CD19 and CD56 were sorted. Looked up from germline, CDR1 is SGDLS and CDR2 is YYNGEE. The junction had 5 bases not matched to a gene; V was cut back by 2 bases and J by 4 bases. The CDR3 runs 14 residues. Sequenced here: CD8+ T cells sorted from blood (inferred from file names), sampled from a patient given nivolumab and ipilimumab in sequence. The clonotype comes from a human donor with melanoma. The rearrangement joins TRBV9 to TRBJ1-2, with TRBD1 identical over 7 bases. The CDR3 is CASSVTGASYGYTF. The CDR3 DNA is TGTGCCAGCAGCGTTACAGGGGCTTCCTATGGCTACACCTTC.